This TCR beta chain emerged from a study of blood T cell repertoires in COVID-19. Study-level information: Spain, Italy and the United States supplied samples that represented acute and convalescent COVID-19.

V lost 0 bases and J 0 bases, leaving 9 bases between the germline ends. CDR3 length equals 15 residues. Germline loops: CDR1 SGHDT, CDR2 YYEEEE. Original data processing: The authors estimated nucleated cell counts from reference gene primer amplification. This table comes from immunoSEQ multiplex PCR, and its TCRdb copy is limited to in-frame clones, with some not included. V and J calls and clone size come straight from that table; D and trimming were deduced from the DNA. The table includes about 120,000 clones, around 91% detected once. The TCR comes from a man between 65 and 80 years old with active or convalescent COVID-19. Sequencing was performed on peripheral blood. The chain carries TRBV5-6 and TRBJ1-2; D gene unclear. DNA of the CDR3: TGTGCCAGCAGCTTGGCAGAGGGCGCTAACTATGGCTACACCTTC. It specifies CASSLAEGANYGYTF.